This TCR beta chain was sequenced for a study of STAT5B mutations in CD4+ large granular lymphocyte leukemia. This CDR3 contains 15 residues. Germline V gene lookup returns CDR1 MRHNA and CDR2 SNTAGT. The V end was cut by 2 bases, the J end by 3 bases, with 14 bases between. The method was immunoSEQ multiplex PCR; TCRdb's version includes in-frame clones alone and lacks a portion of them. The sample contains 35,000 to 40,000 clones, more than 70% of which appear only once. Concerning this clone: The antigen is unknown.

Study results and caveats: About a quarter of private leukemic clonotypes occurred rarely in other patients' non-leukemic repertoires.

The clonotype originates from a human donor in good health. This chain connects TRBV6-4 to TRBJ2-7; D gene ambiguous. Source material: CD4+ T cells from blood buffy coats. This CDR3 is CASSDPGPGIYEQYF. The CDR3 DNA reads TGTGCCAGCAGTGACCCCGGACCTGGGATCTACGAGCAGTACTTC.